Detailed here is one TCR beta chain. Its target antigen remains unknown. No base-level quality is on record; no much larger clone is a single base apart. The germline ends are 11 bases apart after V is trimmed by 1 base and J by 4 bases. CDR1 MNHNS and CDR2 SASEGT are derived from the germline V gene. The CDR3 holds 15 amino acids from the cysteine to the phenylalanine. Kept here is only the CDR3 DNA, which spans 45 bases and is read in frame from base 1. Collaborating institutions collected whole blood in K2EDTA tubes following their own protocols. For TCRbeta analysis, collaborator samples were shipped as frozen whole blood, as isolated PBMCs, or as DNA extracted from either sample type. This record belongs to a study of blood T cell repertoires in COVID-19 (dated by TCRdb to the early 2020s). Concerning the study at large: Collaborator samples came from the United States, Italy and Spain and covered acute and convalescent phases of COVID-19. Deeply sampled blood TCRbeta repertoires from subjects exposed to, actively infected with, or recovered from COVID-19 were included in the dataset. Where available, HLA class I and class II types were taken from metadata supplied by the sample provider and were not determined by assay-based typing. A freely available public database, intended as a resource for researchers studying the immune response to SARS-CoV-2, is where the repertoires were released. Samples were obtained from the ongoing ImmuneRACE study (first 160 participants) and from 1,000 to 1,500 subjects provided by 6 global collaborators. The material from the prospective study consisted of cDNA or gDNA derived from T cells, B-cell-depleted T cells, or PBMCs. The sample metadata nearly always contained a de-identified subject ID, COVID-19 status, age in years and sex. General study outcomes and caveats: The amount of clinical and demographic metadata varied by source and participant and was provided uncurated.

TCRbeta CDR3 regions were amplified from genomic DNA using the immunoSEQ Assay, a bias-controlled multiplex PCR. The published analysis was carried out like this. The number of nucleated cells in each sample was estimated by amplification of reference gene primers within the assay. Sequence reads were collapsed and filtered to measure the absolute abundance of every unique TCRbeta CDR3 rearrangement. For each sample, productive Simpson clonality was calculated by taking the square root of Simpson's diversity index across productive rearrangements. TCRdb obtained this table from immuneACCESS and retained in-frame rearrangements with V and J assigned. These tables miss some clones; where compared with another copy, unresolved V genes account for less than half of the shortfall, and the remainder is unexplained. V, J and clone size are taken as reported in that table, and D and trimming were inferred from the DNA itself. This sample lists approximately 140,000 clones; 80% to 90% were detected once. Around 4.5% of the sample is in the top ten clones.

This clonotype was obtained from a woman between 40 and 50 years old with acute or convalescent COVID-19. Input material: peripheral blood. The chain is encoded by TRBV6-1 joined to TRBJ1-5, and the D gene may be TRBD1, 5 bases matching. The CDR3 protein: CASSEDSGENQPQHF. The nucleotides are TGTGCCAGCAGTGAAGATTCGGGGGAAAATCAGCCCCAGCATTTT.